One sample yielded the 20 T cell receptor beta chains listed below, sequenced in a study of identical twins' blood T cells. TCRdb passed the 5' RACE reads through MiXCR, listing each CDR3 protein once. This sample yields fewer than 450,000 distinct CDR3 sequences, of which roughly 28% are seen a single time; roughly 5.5% belongs to the top ten. The sample was PBMCs. These receptors all come from a woman aged 18-55 years in good health.

There are a few counts of this clonotype. The chain joins TRBV5-1 to TRBJ2-7, with D possibly being TRBD1 (6 bases). Germline V gene lookup returns CDR1 SGHRS and CDR2 YFSETQ. The CDR3 is 14 residues long. V was cut by 4 bases and J by 2 bases, with 13 bases left in between. CDR3 DNA sequence: TGCGCCAGCAGCCTACAGGGTCCAGCCTACGAGCAGTACTTC. Its translation: CASSLQGPAYEQYF.

In this sample, this clonotype turned up many times. The chain is built from TRBV15 and TRBJ1-1; D gene ambiguous. CDR1 is LNHNV, CDR2 YYDKDF, per germline (reference sequence). The CDR3 consists of 14 residues. V was trimmed by 0 bases and J by 4 bases, leaving 9 bases between them. CDR3 sequence reads: CATSRDLTATEAFF. CDR3 bases: TGTGCCACCAGCAGAGATTTGACGGCCACTGAAGCTTTCTTT.

The genes are TRBV3-1 and TRBJ1-1, with D perhaps TRBD1 (5 bases). CDR1 and CDR2 from the germline V gene are LGHDT and YNNKEL (reference sequence). The V and J ends lost 5 bases and 3 bases respectively, with 16 bases between them. This CDR3 region has 15 residues. The CDR3 coding sequence is TGTGCCAGCAGCAACGGGGGGGGAAAAGACACTGAAGCTTTCTTT. Amino acid sequence: CASSNGGGKDTEAFF.

This clonotype was seen a few times. The V and J genes are TRBV7-9 and TRBJ2-7, with 7 bases fitting TRBD1. This CDR3 comprises 14 residues. With 0 bases clipped from V and 4 bases from J, the junction kept 3 bases outside the gene matches. From germline, CDR1 is SEHNR and CDR2 FQNEAQ (reference sequence). CDR3 coding DNA: TGTGCCAGCAGCTTAGCGGGACAGAAATACGAGCAGTACTTC. It is translated as CASSLAGQKYEQYF.

This chain joins TRBV20-1 and TRBJ2-7; TRBD2 agrees at 8 bases. The CDR3 consists of 16 residues. The trim removed 4 bases at V and 2 bases at J, leaving 13 bases unmatched. Germline lookup yields CDR1 DFQATT and CDR2 SNEGSKA (reference sequence). The CDR3 loop reads CSATPPTSARPYEQYF. CDR3 DNA: TGCAGTGCTACCCCCCCGACTAGCGCGAGACCCTACGAGCAGTACTTC.

This clonotype came up a few times. The rearrangement links TRBV10-3 to TRBJ2-7; the D is unclear. The CDR3 length is 14 residues. Trimming pared 2 bases from V and 4 bases from J, leaving 12 bases between. Germline CDR1 is ENHRY and CDR2 is SYGVKD. CDR3 in DNA: TGTGCCATCAGTGAGACAGATTCCCGATACGAGCAGTACTTC. The encoded protein is CAISETDSRYEQYF.

V usage is TRBV6-2 or TRBV6-3 and J usage is TRBJ2-2; no firm D call. The CDR3 runs to 14 residues. Deletions cut 8 bases from V and 1 base from J, with 11 bases between. Per the germline V gene, CDR1 is MNHEY and CDR2 is SVGEGT. CDR3 nucleotides: TGTGCCAGCTGGAAATGGAGGAACACCGGGGAGCTGTTTTTT. Encoded protein: CASWKWRNTGELFF.

The chain is built from TRBV11-2 and TRBJ2-1; D possibly uses TRBD1 or TRBD2 (5 bases each). CDR1 and CDR2 from the germline V gene are SGHAT and FQNNGV. This CDR3 contains 14 residues. V lost 1 base and J lost 9, with 13 bases in between. In DNA, the CDR3 is TGTGCCAGCAGCTTAGTTAATCCAGGGAGTGAGCAGTTCTTC. Translation: CASSLVNPGSEQFF. The full variable domain, completed using reference TRBV11-2 and TRBJ2-1, is EAGVAQSPRYKIIEKRQSVAFWCNPISGHATLYWYQQILGQGPKLLIQFQNNGVVDDSQLPKDRFSAERLKGVDSTLKIQPAKLEDSAVYLCASSLVNPGSEQFFGPGTRLTVL.

This clonotype has more than one count but fewer than ten. V is TRBV19 and J is TRBJ2-2; D is unclear. The V and J ends lost 0 bases and 4 bases respectively, with 9 bases between them. Germline V CDR1 and CDR2: LNHDA, SQIVND (reference sequence). The CDR3 contains 15 residues. CDR3 nucleotides: TGTGCCAGTAGTATAGATCAGGTGGGCACCGGGGAGCTGTTTTTT. It codes for CASSIDQVGTGELFF.

The chain couples TRBV4-1 to TRBJ2-2; a weak D match, TRBD2 (6 bases). CDR3 size: 14 residues. The germline V gene has CDR1 MGHRA and CDR2 YSYEKL. Trimming cost V 0 bases and J 6 bases, with 8 bases left between them. CDR3 in amino acids: CASSQDWGAGELFF. The CDR3 bases are TGCGCCAGCAGCCAAGATTGGGGGGCCGGGGAGCTGTTTTTT.

This clonotype occurred once. The chain employs TRBV14 and TRBJ2-3, with D perhaps matching TRBD1 (5 bases). CDR1 and CDR2 from the germline V gene are SGHDN and FVKESK. The CDR3 has 16 residues. Trimming removed 5 bases at V and 2 bases at J, with 17 bases between. The CDR3 DNA sequence: TGTGCCAGCAGCTCACAGGAGCGTAGGCTCACAGATACGCAGTATTTT. Protein: CASSSQERRLTDTQYF.

This clonotype has more than one count but fewer than ten. The rearrangement links TRBV3-1 to TRBJ2-2; D may be TRBD2 (5 bases). CDR1 and CDR2 (germline): LGHDT, YNNKEL (reference sequence). This CDR3 is 16 amino acids long. V shed 0 bases and J shed 3 bases, with 11 bases lying between them. CDR3 protein: CASSQDVTTHTGELFF. The CDR3 DNA reads as TGTGCCAGCAGCCAAGACGTGACTACCCACACCGGGGAGCTGTTTTTT.

There are a few counts of this clonotype. The rearrangement links TRBV15 to TRBJ2-5; 14 nucleotides agree with TRBD2. V shed 3 bases, J shed 7 bases, and the junction held 4 bases outside the gene matches. This CDR3 is built from 15 residues. Per germline, CDR1 LNHNV and CDR2 YYDKDF (reference sequence). The CDR3 region has the DNA TGTGCCACCAGCAGGGGGACTAGCGGGGGTCGGACCCAGTACTTC. Amino acids: CATSRGTSGGRTQYF.

This clonotype was counted a few times. The gene calls are TRBV6-6 and TRBJ2-2; D may correspond to TRBD1 or TRBD2 (5 bases each). V lost 3 bases and J 5 bases, leaving 13 bases between the germline ends. The CDR3 is made up of 15 amino acids. Germline CDR1 and CDR2: MNHNY and SVGAGI (reference sequence). The DNA for the CDR3 is TGTGCCAGCAGTTATTCGGGGCGCCGGACCGGGGAGCTGTTTTTT. Amino acid sequence: CASSYSGRRTGELFF.

CDR3 residues: CAWSVALNEKLFF. The CDR3 coding sequence is TGTGCCTGGAGTGTTGCCCTGAATGAAAAACTGTTTTTT. The chain links TRBV30 to TRBJ1-4; D not resolved. This CDR3 spans 13 amino acids. Trimming removed 0 bases at V and 5 bases at J, with 7 bases between. Germline V gene sequence: CDR1 GTSNPN, CDR2 SVGIG (reference sequence).

The chain combines TRBV12-3 or TRBV12-4 with TRBJ1-2; D is unresolved. V dropped 3 bases and J dropped 12 bases, with 17 bases sitting between them. There are 13 residues in the CDR3. DNA for the CDR3: TGTGCCAGCAGTTTCTCCACAGAGAGAAGGCACACCTTC. This gives the protein CASSFSTERRHTF.

This sequence joins TRBV7-2 and TRBJ2-7, with D tentatively TRBD1 or TRBD2 (5 bases each). The CDR3 is made up of 15 amino acids. Germline V gene data show CDR1 as SGHTA and CDR2 as FQGNSA. V was clipped by 1 base and J by 2 bases, with 12 bases between them. The CDR3 here is CASSLVGDGTYEQYF. The CDR3, as DNA: TGTGCCAGCAGCTTAGTAGGGGACGGTACCTACGAGCAGTACTTC.

The genes are TRBV10-3 and TRBJ2-1; a possible D gene is TRBD2 (5 bases). The germline V gene has CDR1 ENHRY and CDR2 SYGVKD. The V and J ends lost 3 bases and 0 bases respectively, with 12 bases between them. The CDR3 loop spans 16 amino acids. CDR3 loop: CAISDGLGVSYNEQFF. The CDR3 nucleotides read TGTGCCATCAGTGATGGTCTCGGGGTCTCCTACAATGAGCAGTTCTTC.

This clonotype has more than one count but fewer than ten. The J gene is TRBJ1-3, the V gene TRBV18; 8 positions match TRBD1. V was clipped by 6 bases and J by 2 bases; unmatched bases: 3. Germline V gene sequence: CDR1 KGHSH, CDR2 LQKENI. CDR3 length equals 14 residues. As DNA, the CDR3 is TGTGCCAGCTCGTCGGACAGGGCTGGAAACACCATATATTTT. Its protein product is CASSSDRAGNTIYF.

The chain is built from TRBV11-2 and TRBJ2-3, with a possible D match to TRBD1 (6 bases). V was clipped by 5 bases and J by 0 bases, with 15 bases between them. CDR1 is SGHAT and CDR2 is FQNNGV in the germline V gene. CDR3 length equals 16 residues. The CDR3 is CASSPRQGHSTDTQYF. As DNA, the CDR3 is TGTGCCAGCAGCCCCCGGCAGGGACATAGCACAGATACGCAGTATTTT. Based on the CDR3 plus reference TRBV11-2 and TRBJ2-3, the full variable domain is EAGVAQSPRYKIIEKRQSVAFWCNPISGHATLYWYQQILGQGPKLLIQFQNNGVVDDSQLPKDRFSAERLKGVDSTLKIQPAKLEDSAVYLCASSPRQGHSTDTQYFGPGTRLTVL.